One and the same sample provided the 23 T cell receptor beta chains below, sequenced in a study of shared clonotypes between healthy human individuals. As defined, naive CD8 cells were CD45RO-negative and positively selected for CCR7, with terminally differentiated effector memory CD45RA+ cells excluded. Clones were sequenced by immunoSEQ multiplex PCR, and TCRdb holds only the in-frame ones, with some missing. The sample includes some 2.1 million clones, 85% to 95% of them seen just once. Sequenced material: naive CD8+ T cells sorted from blood. The source of these receptors is a man between 18 and 35 years old in good health.

This sequence joins TRBV6-5 and TRBJ2-7; 7 nucleotides line up with TRBD2. Trimming took 7 bases from V and 3 from J; bases not matched to a gene: 9. Germline lookup yields CDR1 MNHEY and CDR2 SVGAGI. The CDR3 runs to 14 residues. In nucleotides, the CDR3 is TGTGCCAGCACCCAAGTCGGGGGGAACTACGAGCAGTACTTC. It encodes CASTQVGGNYEQYF.

As concerns this clone: The sample holds other DNA sequences that translate to the same CDR3. V gene TRBV27 combines with J gene TRBJ2-7; D tentatively fits TRBD1 or TRBD2 (5 bases each). The CDR3 is 13 residues long. Germline V gene sequence: CDR1 MNHEY, CDR2 SMNVEV (reference sequence). With 6 bases removed from V and 3 bases from J, the gap between germline ends came to 12 bases. The CDR3 spells CASSPGQGYEQYF. The CDR3 coding sequence is TGTGCCAGCAGCCCGGGGCAGGGCTACGAGCAGTACTTC.

The CDR3 DNA is TGCGCCAGCAGCCAATCTACAGGGGACAACTATGGCTACACCTTC. The encoded protein is CASSQSTGDNYGYTF. The chain is built from TRBV4-1 and TRBJ1-2; the match to TRBD1 covers 7 bases. The CDR3 sequence is 15 residues long. Germline loops: CDR1 MGHRA, CDR2 YSYEKL. V shed 2 bases, J shed 2 bases, and the junction held 5 bases outside the gene matches.

V usage is TRBV4-3 and J usage is TRBJ2-2; 11 positions match TRBD1. In germline, CDR1 is LGHNA, CDR2 YSLEER. CDR3 length: 15 residues. Trimming at V came to 5 bases and at J to 7 bases, leaving 6 bases not matched to a gene. The CDR3, as DNA: TGCGCCAGCAGCACGAGGGACAGGGGGATCGGGGAGCTGTTTTTT. This codes for CASSTRDRGIGELFF.

CDR3 sequence (DNA): TGTGCCAGCAGCTCCGGGGTTCTGGAGCAGTACTTC. Amino acid sequence: CASSSGVLEQYF. The genes are TRBV5-6 and TRBJ2-7, with D tentatively TRBD2 (5 bases). CDR3 length equals 12 residues. CDR1 and CDR2 (germline): SGHDT, YYEEEE. Between the trimmed V and J ends, which lost 3 bases and 7 bases, there was a span of 11 bases.

J is TRBJ2-7 and V is TRBV27, with D possibly being TRBD1 or TRBD2 (7 bases each). The CDR3 totals 16 residues. Trimming pared 5 bases from V and 3 bases from J, leaving 20 bases between. Germline CDR1 reads MNHEY; CDR2 reads SMNVEV (reference sequence). The CDR3 reads CASSPSQGEGLYEQYF. As DNA, the CDR3 is TGTGCCAGCAGTCCTTCCCAGGGGGAGGGCCTCTACGAGCAGTACTTC.

The gene calls are TRBV6-5 and TRBJ2-7; D might be TRBD1 (6 bases). V was pared by 4 bases and J by 3 bases, with 19 bases between. The CDR3 runs to 16 residues. The germline V gene has CDR1 MNHEY and CDR2 SVGAGI. CDR3 bases: TGTGCCAGCAGTTTTACCGGACAGCACGAGGGCTACGAGCAGTACTTC. This encodes CASSFTGQHEGYEQYF.

The J gene is TRBJ1-5, the V gene TRBV6-1; the D gene is possibly TRBD1 (6 bases). V was clipped by 9 bases and J by 4 bases, with 19 bases between them. CDR1 and CDR2 (germline): MNHNS, SASEGT. The CDR3 sequence is 15 residues long. The CDR3 nucleotides are TGTGCCAGTCAAGGGACATCGACGTCGAATCAGCCCCAGCATTTT. It is translated as CASQGTSTSNQPQHF.

The gene calls are TRBV7-9 and TRBJ2-7; D may be TRBD1 or TRBD2 (5 bases each). Germline V lookup: CDR1 SEHNR, CDR2 FQNEAQ (reference sequence). The CDR3 has 14 amino acids. The germline V and J ends were trimmed by 2 bases and 4 bases, with 12 bases remaining between them. CDR3 sequence (DNA): TGTGCCAGCAGCTTAAGGGGCGAGGGGTACGAGCAGTACTTC. The encoded protein is CASSLRGEGYEQYF.

V is TRBV5-1 and J is TRBJ1-1, with 11 bases that match TRBD1. Germline-derived CDR1 and CDR2 are SGHRS and YFSETQ. CDR3 length equals 17 residues. After removal of 0 bases from V and 0 bases from J, the junction contained 4 bases not matched to a gene. DNA for the CDR3: TGCGCCAGCAGCTTGGCCGGGACAGGGGGTCTGAACACTGAAGCTTTCTTT. Amino acid sequence: CASSLAGTGGLNTEAFF. Full variable domain (remainder filled in from reference TRBV5-1 and TRBJ1-1): KAGVTQTPRYLIKTRGQQVTLSCSPISGHRSVSWYQQTPGQGLQFLFEYFSETQRNKGNFPGRFSGRQFSNSRSEMNVSTLELGDSALYLCASSLAGTGGLNTEAFFGQGTRLTVV.

The chain carries TRBV6-5 and TRBJ1-1; no firm D call. Germline CDR1 is MNHEY and CDR2 is SVGAGI. There are 14 residues in the CDR3. Trimming shortened V by 4 bases and J by 6 bases, and 15 bases separated the two germline ends. CDR3 DNA: TGTGCCAGCAGTTTGGTGCGGGCTGGGGCTGAAGCTTTCTTT. As protein: CASSLVRAGAEAFF.

This clone was found once. A much larger clone sits a single nucleotide away, making a read error possible. The chain combines TRBV7-9 with TRBJ2-6; the match to TRBD1 covers 10 bases. Trimming removed 6 bases from V and 2 bases from J; junction bases left unmatched: 4. Germline assignment: CDR1 SEHNR and CDR2 FQNEAQ (reference sequence). This CDR3 contains 16 residues. The CDR3 DNA reads as TGTGCCAGCAGTCCGACAGGGGGCGCTGGGGCCAACGTCCTGACTTTC. This codes for CASSPTGGAGANVLTF.

The genes are TRBV11-2 and TRBJ2-2; the D is unclear. This CDR3 region has 12 residues. Germline-derived CDR1 and CDR2 are SGHAT and FQNNGV. CDR3 bases: TGTGGGGGTAGGGCGAACACCGGGGAGCTGTTTTTT. Its protein is CGGRANTGELFF. The variable domain in full, with the rest retrieved from reference TRBV11-2 and TRBJ2-2, is EAGVAQSPRYKIIEKRQSVAFWCNPISGHATLYWYQQILGQGPKLLIQFQNNGVVDDSQLPKDRFSAERLKGVDSTLKIQPAKLEDSAVYLCGGRANTGELFFGEGSRLTVL.

This clone was picked up a small number of times. V usage is TRBV2 and J usage is TRBJ1-2; no firm D call. Between the trimmed V and J ends, which lost 2 bases and 4 bases, there was a span of 8 bases. This CDR3 contains 13 residues. CDR1 is SNHLY and CDR2 is FYNNEI in the germline V gene. CDR3 sequence (DNA): TGTGCCAGCAGTGAACAGTCCTTCTATGGCTACACCTTC. This translates into CASSEQSFYGYTF.

This chain connects TRBV30 to TRBJ2-7, with D perhaps matching TRBD2 (6 bases). Germline assignment: CDR1 GTSNPN and CDR2 SVGIG (reference sequence). The CDR3 length is 14 residues. V lost 1 base and J lost 3, with 13 bases in between. CDR3 sequence: CAWSESSVNYEQYF. The CDR3, as DNA: TGTGCCTGGAGTGAGTCTAGCGTAAACTACGAGCAGTACTTC.

Concerning this clone itself: The same CDR3 is also encoded by other DNA sequences in this sample. The chain couples TRBV6-5 to TRBJ2-2, with TRBD2 as a possible D gene (5 bases). The germline V gene has CDR1 MNHEY and CDR2 SVGAGI. The CDR3 loop spans 14 amino acids. Trimming pared 0 bases from V and 6 bases from J, leaving 8 bases between. As DNA, the CDR3 is TGTGCCAGCAGTTACTCGACCGGGGCCGGGGAGCTGTTTTTT. This translates into CASSYSTGAGELFF.

The chain uses TRBV2 and TRBJ2-7; 9 nucleotides agree with TRBD1. V lost 5 bases and J lost 6; bases outside the gene matches: 8. The CDR3 is 14 residues long. CDR1 is SNHLY, CDR2 FYNNEI, per germline. The CDR3 sequence is CASSSGTGRVEQYF. DNA for the CDR3: TGTGCCAGCAGTTCCGGGACAGGGAGGGTCGAGCAGTACTTC.

The chain recombines TRBV27 with TRBJ2-4, with 9 bases lining up with TRBD2. The CDR3 has 19 amino acids. J lost 1 base, V lost 6 bases, and 16 bases had no gene match. Germline V gene lookup returns CDR1 MNHEY and CDR2 SMNVEV (reference sequence). The CDR3 reads CASSSLSGSGVKAKNIQYF. CDR3 DNA sequence: TGTGCCAGCAGCTCCCTTAGCGGGAGCGGGGTTAAGGCCAAAAACATTCAGTACTTC.

The rearrangement joins TRBV19 to TRBJ2-3; D call uncertain. Trimming pared 5 bases from V and 10 bases from J, leaving 16 bases between. Germline values: CDR1 LNHDA, CDR2 SQIVND (reference sequence). The CDR3 covers 13 residues. This CDR3 reads CASSPVPLKAQYF. The CDR3 bases are TGTGCCAGTAGTCCCGTCCCCCTGAAGGCGCAGTATTTT.

The gene calls are TRBV5-4 and TRBJ2-5; D possibly corresponds to TRBD2 (5 bases). The CDR3 loop spans 14 amino acids. The ends were cut back, 3 bases at V and 5 bases at J, with 14 bases in the middle. Germline CDR1 reads SGHNT; CDR2 reads YYREEE (reference sequence). The CDR3 DNA follows: TGTGCCAGCAGCTCGCCCCCGTCTAGCGAGACCCAGTACTTC. Translated: CASSSPPSSETQYF.

This clone showed up just once. Other DNA variants within this sample encode the same CDR3. The chain links TRBV5-8 to TRBJ1-5, with D possibly TRBD1 on 6 matching bases. The CDR3 is made up of 14 amino acids. Germline V gene data show CDR1 as SGHTS and CDR2 as YDEGEE. V was shortened by 0 bases and J by 3 bases, with 7 bases between the two germline ends. The CDR3 sequence is CASSLGTVNQPQHF. The CDR3 DNA sequence: TGTGCCAGCAGCTTGGGGACAGTCAATCAGCCCCAGCATTTT. Filled out from reference TRBV5-8 and TRBJ1-5, the complete variable domain reads EAGVTQSPTHLIKTRGQQATLRCSPISGHTSVYWYQQALGLGLQFLLWYDEGEERNRGNFPPRFSGRQFPNYSSELNVNALELEDSALYLCASSLGTVNQPQHFGDGTRLSIL.

The count of this clone is one. V usage is TRBV6-5 and J usage is TRBJ1-1; D is perhaps TRBD1 (6 bases). Trimming removed 8 bases at V and 3 bases at J, with 16 bases between. The germline gives CDR1 MNHEY, CDR2 SVGAGI. The CDR3 totals 14 residues. CDR3 nucleotide sequence: TGTGCCAGCGGGAGGGGGGACCGTTACACTGAAGCTTTCTTT. It is translated as CASGRGDRYTEAFF.

The chain carries TRBV4-3 and TRBJ1-3; TRBD1 agrees at 9 bases. In germline, CDR1 is LGHNA, CDR2 YSLEER. V lost 1 base and J lost 2; bases outside the gene matches: 9. The CDR3 spans 18 residues. Here the CDR3 reads CASSQVWGQGGPGNTIYF. CDR3 DNA sequence: TGCGCCAGCAGCCAAGTCTGGGGACAGGGTGGGCCTGGAAACACCATATATTTT.